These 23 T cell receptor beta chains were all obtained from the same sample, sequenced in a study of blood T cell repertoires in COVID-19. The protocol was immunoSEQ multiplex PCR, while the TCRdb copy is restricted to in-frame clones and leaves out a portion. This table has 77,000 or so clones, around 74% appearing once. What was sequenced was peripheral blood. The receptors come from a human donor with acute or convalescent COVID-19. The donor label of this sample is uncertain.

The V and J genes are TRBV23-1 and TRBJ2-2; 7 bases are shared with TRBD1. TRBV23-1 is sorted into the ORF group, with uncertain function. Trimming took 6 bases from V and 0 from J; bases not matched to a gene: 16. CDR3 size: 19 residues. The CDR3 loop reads CASSQRVTGTFANTGELFF. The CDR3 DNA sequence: TGCGCCAGCAGCCAAAGGGTGACAGGGACCTTCGCGAACACCGGGGAGCTGTTTTTT.

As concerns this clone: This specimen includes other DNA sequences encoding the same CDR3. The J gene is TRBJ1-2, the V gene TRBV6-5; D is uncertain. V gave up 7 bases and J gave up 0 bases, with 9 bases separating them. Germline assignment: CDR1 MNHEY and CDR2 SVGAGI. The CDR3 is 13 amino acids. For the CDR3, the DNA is TGTGCCAGCACCCGAGGGTCTAACTATGGCTACACCTTC. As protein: CASTRGSNYGYTF.

The CDR3 spells CASSPNRNTEAFF. The CDR3 bases are TGTGCCAGCTCACCAAACAGGAACACTGAAGCTTTCTTT. The chain couples TRBV18 to TRBJ1-1, with D unclear. The CDR3 has 13 residues. CDR1 is KGHSH, CDR2 LQKENI, per germline. Trimming removed 2 bases at V and 1 base at J, with 5 bases between.

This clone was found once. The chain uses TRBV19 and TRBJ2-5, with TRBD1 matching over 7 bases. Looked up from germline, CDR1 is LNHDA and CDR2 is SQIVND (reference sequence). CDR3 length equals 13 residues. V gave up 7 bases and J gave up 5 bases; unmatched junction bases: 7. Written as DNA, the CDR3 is TGTGCCAGTACTCAACAGGGGACGGAGACCCAGTACTTC. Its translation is CASTQQGTETQYF.

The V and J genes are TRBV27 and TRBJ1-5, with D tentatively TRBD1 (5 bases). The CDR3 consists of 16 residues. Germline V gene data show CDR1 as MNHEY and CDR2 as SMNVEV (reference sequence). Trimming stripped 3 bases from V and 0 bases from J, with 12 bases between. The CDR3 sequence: CASSFQGYNSNQPQHF. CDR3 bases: TGTGCCAGCAGTTTTCAGGGCTACAATAGCAATCAGCCCCAGCATTTT.

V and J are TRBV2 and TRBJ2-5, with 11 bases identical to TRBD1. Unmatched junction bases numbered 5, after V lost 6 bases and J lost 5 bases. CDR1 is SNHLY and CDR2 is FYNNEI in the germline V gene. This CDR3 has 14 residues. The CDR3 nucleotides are TGTGCCAGCAGGGGACAGGGGGGCTTGGAGACCCAGTACTTC. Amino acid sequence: CASRGQGGLETQYF. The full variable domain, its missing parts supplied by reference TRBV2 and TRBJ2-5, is EPEVTQTPSHQVTQMGQEVILRCVPISNHLYFYWYRQILGQKVEFLVSFYNNEISEKSEIFDDQFSVERPDGSNFTLKIRSTKLEDSAMYFCASRGQGGLETQYFGPGTRLLVL.

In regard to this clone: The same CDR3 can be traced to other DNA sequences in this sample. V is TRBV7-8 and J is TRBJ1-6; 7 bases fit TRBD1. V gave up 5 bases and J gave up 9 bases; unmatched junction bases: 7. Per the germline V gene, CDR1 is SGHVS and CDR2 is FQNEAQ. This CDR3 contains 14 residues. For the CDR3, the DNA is TGTGCCAGCAGCCCCGACAGGGTGGGTTCACCCCTCCACTTT. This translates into CASSPDRVGSPLHF. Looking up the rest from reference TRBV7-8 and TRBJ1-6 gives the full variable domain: GAGVSQSPRYKVAKRGQDVALRCDPISGHVSLFWYQQALGQGPEFLTYFQNEAQLDKSGLPSDRFFAERPEGSVSTLKIQRTQQEDSAVYLCASSPDRVGSPLHFGNGTRLTVT.

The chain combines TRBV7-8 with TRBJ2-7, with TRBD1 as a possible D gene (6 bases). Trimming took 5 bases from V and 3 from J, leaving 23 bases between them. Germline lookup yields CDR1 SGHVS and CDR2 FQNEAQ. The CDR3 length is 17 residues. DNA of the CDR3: TGTGCCAGCAGCGCACGACCGGCGACAGGTAGCCTCTACGAGCAGTACTTC. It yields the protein CASSARPATGSLYEQYF.

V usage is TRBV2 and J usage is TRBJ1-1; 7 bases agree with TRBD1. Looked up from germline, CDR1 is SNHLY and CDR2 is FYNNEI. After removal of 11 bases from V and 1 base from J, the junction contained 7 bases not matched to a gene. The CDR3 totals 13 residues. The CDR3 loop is CAAQGQQNTEAFF. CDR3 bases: TGTGCCGCCCAGGGACAGCAGAACACTGAAGCTTTCTTT.

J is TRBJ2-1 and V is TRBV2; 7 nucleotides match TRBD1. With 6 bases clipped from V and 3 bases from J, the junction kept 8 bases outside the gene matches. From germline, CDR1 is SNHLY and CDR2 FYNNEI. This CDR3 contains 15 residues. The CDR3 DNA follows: TGTGCCAGCAGGAGAACAGGGGTTGGCTACAATGAGCAGTTCTTC. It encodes CASRRTGVGYNEQFF.

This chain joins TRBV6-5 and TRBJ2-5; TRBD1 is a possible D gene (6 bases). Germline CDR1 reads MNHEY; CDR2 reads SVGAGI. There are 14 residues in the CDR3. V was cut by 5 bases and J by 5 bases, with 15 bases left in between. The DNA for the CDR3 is TGTGCCAGCAGTCGTGGACAGCCTTGGGAGACCCAGTACTTC. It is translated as CASSRGQPWETQYF.

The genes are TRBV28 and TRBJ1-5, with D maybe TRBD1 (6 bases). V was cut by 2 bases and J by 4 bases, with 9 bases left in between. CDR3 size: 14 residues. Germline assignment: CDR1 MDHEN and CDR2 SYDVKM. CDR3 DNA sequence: TGTGCCAGCAGTTTAGGGACACTAAATCAGCCCCAGCATTTT. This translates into CASSLGTLNQPQHF.

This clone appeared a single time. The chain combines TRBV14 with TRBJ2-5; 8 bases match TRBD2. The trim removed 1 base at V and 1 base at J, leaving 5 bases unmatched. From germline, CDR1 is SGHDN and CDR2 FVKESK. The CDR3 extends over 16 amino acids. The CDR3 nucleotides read TGTGCCAGCAGCCAAGGGCGCCTAGCGGGCCAAGAGACCCAGTACTTC. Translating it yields CASSQGRLAGQETQYF.

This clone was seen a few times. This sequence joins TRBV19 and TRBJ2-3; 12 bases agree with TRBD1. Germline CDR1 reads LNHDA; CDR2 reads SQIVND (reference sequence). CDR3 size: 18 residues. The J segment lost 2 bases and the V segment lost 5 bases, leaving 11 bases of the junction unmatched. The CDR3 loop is CASSLTGGTGGLTDTQYF. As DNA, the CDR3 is TGTGCCAGTAGTTTAACCGGGGGGACAGGGGGCCTCACAGATACGCAGTATTTT.

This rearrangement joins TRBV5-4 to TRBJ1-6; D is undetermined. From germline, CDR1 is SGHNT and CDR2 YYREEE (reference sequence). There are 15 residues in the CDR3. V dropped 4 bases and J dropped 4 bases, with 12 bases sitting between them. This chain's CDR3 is CASSPSIGYNSPLHF. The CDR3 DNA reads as TGTGCCAGCAGCCCTTCGATCGGGTATAATTCACCCCTCCACTTT.

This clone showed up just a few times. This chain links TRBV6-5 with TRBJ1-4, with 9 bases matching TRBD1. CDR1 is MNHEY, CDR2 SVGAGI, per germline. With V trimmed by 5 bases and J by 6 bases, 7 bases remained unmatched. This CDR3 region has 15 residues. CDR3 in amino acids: CASSPLDRGHEKLFF. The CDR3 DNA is TGTGCCAGCAGTCCCTTGGACAGGGGCCATGAAAAACTGTTTTTT.

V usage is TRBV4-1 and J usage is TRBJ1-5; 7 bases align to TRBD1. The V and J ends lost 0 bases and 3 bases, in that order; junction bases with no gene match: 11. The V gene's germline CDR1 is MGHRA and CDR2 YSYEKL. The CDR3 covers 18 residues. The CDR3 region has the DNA TGCGCCAGCAGCCAAGATGGGATTCACAGGGGCCCCAATCAGCCCCAGCATTTT. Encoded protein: CASSQDGIHRGPNQPQHF.

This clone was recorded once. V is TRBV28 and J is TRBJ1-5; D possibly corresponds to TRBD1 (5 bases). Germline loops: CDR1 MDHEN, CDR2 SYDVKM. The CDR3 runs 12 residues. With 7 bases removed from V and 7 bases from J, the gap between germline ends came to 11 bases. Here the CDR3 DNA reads TGTGCCAGCACCCAGGGAAACCAGCCCCAGCATTTT. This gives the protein CASTQGNQPQHF.

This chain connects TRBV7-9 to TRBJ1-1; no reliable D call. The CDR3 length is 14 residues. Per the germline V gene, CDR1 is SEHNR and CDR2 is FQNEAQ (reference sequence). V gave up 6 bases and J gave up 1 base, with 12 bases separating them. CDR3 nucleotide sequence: TGTGCCAGCAGACAACCTGCCCCGAACACTGAAGCTTTCTTT. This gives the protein CASRQPAPNTEAFF.

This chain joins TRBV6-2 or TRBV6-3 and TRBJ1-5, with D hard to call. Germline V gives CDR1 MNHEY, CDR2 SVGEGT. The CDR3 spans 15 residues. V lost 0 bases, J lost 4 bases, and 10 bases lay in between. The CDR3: CASSYSFGNNQPQHF. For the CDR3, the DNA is TGTGCCAGCAGTTACTCGTTCGGTAATAATCAGCCCCAGCATTTT.

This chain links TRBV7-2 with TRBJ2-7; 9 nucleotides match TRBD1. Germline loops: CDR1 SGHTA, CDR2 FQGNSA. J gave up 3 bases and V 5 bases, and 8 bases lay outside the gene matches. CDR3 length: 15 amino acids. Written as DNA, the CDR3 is TGTGCCAGCAGCATCTCTCCGGGACAGGGCTACGAGCAGTACTTC. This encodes CASSISPGQGYEQYF.

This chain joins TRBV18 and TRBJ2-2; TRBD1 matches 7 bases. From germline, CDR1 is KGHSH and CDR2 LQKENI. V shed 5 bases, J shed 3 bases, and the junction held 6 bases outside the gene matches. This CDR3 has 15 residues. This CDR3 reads CASSSSTGDTGELFF. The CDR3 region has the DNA TGTGCCAGCTCATCTTCTACAGGGGACACCGGGGAGCTGTTTTTT.

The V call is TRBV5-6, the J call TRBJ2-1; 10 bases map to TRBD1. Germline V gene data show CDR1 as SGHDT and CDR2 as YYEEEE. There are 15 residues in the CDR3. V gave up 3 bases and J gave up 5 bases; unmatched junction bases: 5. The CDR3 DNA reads TGTGCCAGCAGCTGGGGACAGGGGAGTCACAATGAGCAGTTCTTC. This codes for CASSWGQGSHNEQFF. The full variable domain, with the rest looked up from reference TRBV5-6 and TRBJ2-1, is DAGVTQSPTHLIKTRGQQVTLRCSPKSGHDTVSWYQQALGQGPQFIFQYYEEEERQRGNFPDRFSGHQFPNYSSELNVNALLLGDSALYLCASSWGQGSHNEQFFGPGTRLTVL.